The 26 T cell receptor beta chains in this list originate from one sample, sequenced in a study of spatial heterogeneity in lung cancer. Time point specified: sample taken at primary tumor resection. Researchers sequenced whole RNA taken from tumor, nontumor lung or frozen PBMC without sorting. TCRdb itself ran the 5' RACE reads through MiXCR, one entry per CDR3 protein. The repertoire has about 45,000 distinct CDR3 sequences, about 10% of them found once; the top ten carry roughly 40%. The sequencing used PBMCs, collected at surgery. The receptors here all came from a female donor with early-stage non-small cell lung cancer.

The CDR3 DNA is TGTGCCAGCAGTTTGTTGGGACTAGCGGGGCAAGAGACCCAGTACTTC. It yields the protein CASSLLGLAGQETQYF. This sequence joins TRBV28 and TRBJ2-5; 13 nucleotides match TRBD2. The CDR3 has 16 residues. Unmatched junction bases numbered 3, after V lost 3 bases and J lost 2 bases. CDR1 is MDHEN, CDR2 SYDVKM, per germline.

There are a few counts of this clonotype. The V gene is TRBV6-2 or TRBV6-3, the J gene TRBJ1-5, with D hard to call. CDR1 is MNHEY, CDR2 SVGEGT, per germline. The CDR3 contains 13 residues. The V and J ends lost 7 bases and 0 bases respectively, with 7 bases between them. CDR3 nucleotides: TGTGCCAGCACCGAAGATAGCAATCAGCCCCAGCATTTT. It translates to CASTEDSNQPQHF.

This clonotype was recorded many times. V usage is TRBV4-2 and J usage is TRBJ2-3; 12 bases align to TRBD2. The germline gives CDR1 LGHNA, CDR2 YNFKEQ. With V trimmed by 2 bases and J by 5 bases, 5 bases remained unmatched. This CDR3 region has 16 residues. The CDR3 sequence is CASSQTLAGGVDTQYF. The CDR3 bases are TGTGCCAGCAGCCAAACACTAGCGGGGGGCGTAGATACGCAGTATTTT.

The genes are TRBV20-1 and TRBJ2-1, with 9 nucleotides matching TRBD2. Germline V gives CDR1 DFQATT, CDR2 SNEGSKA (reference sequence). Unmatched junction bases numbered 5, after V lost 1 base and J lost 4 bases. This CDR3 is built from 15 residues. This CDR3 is CSARGELAGYNEQFF. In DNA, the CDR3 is TGCAGTGCTAGAGGTGAACTAGCGGGTTACAATGAGCAGTTCTTC.

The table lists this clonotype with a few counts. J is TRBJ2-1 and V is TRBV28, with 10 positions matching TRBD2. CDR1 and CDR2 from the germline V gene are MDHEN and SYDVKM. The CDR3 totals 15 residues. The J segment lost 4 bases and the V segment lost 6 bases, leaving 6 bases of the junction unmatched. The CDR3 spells CASRPRTSGYNEQFF. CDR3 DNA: TGTGCCAGCAGACCTAGGACTAGCGGTTACAATGAGCAGTTCTTC.

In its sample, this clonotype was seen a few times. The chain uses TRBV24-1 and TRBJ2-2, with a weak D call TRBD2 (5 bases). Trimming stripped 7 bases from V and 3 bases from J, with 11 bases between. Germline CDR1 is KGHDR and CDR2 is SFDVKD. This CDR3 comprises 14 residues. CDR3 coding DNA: TGTGCCACCAGCGGGGTCGGGGACACCGGGGAGCTGTTTTTT. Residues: CATSGVGDTGELFF.

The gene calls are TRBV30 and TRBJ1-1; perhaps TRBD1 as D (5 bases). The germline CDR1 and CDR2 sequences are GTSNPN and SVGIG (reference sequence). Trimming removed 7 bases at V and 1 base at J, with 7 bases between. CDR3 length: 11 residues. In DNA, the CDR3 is TGTGCCTCTCAGGGGAACACTGAAGCTTTCTTT. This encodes CASQGNTEAFF. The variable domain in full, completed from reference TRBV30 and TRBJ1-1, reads SQTIHQWPATLVQPVGSPLSLECTVEGTSNPNLYWYRQAAGRGLQLLFYSVGIGQISSEVPQNLSASRPQDRQFILSSKKLLLSDSGFYLCASQGNTEAFFGQGTRLTVV.

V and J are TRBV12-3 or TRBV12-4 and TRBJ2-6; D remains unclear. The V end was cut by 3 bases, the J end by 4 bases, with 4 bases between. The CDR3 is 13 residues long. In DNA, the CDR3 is TGTGCCAGCAGTTTCCCGGGGGCCAACGTCCTGACTTTC. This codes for CASSFPGANVLTF.

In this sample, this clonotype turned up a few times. CDR3 nucleotides: TGCGCCAGCAGCTTGGCTCAGATGAACACTGAAGCTTTCTTT. Its protein product is CASSLAQMNTEAFF. The chain has TRBV5-1 and TRBJ1-1; D call uncertain. The CDR3 covers 14 residues. Germline V CDR1 and CDR2: SGHRS, YFSETQ. With 0 bases removed from V and 0 bases from J, the gap between germline ends came to 6 bases.

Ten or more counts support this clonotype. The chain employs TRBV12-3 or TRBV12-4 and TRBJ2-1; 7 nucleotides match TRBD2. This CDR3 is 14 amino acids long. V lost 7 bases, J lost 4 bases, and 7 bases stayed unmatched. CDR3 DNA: TGTGCCAGCATCCCGGGACTACCTTACAATGAGCAGTTCTTC. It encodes CASIPGLPYNEQFF.

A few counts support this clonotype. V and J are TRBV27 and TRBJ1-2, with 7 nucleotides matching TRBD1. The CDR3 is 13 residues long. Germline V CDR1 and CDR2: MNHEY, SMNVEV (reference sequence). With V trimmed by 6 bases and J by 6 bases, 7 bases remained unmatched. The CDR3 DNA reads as TGTGCCAGCAGCGACAGGGAGGGGGATGGCTACACCTTC. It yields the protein CASSDREGDGYTF.

The CDR3 protein is CATSDFPGLRVDTEAFF. CDR3 nucleotide sequence: TGTGCCACCAGTGATTTCCCGGGCCTCAGGGTGGACACTGAAGCTTTCTTT. The chain combines TRBV24-1 with TRBJ1-1, with D possibly matching TRBD1 (5 bases). This CDR3 has 17 residues. Between the trimmed V and J ends, which lost 1 base and 3 bases, there was a span of 17 bases. Germline assignment: CDR1 KGHDR and CDR2 SFDVKD.

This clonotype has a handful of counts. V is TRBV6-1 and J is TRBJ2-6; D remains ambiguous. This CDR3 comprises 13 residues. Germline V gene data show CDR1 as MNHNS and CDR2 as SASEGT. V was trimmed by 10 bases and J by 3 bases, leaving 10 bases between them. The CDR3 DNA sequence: TGTGCCACCACCAGATTTGGGGCCAACGTCCTGACTTTC. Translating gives CATTRFGANVLTF.

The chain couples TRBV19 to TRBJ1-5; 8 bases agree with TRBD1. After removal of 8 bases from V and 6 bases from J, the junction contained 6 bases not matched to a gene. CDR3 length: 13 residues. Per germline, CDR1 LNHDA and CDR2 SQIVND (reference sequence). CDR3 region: CASERTGSQPQHF. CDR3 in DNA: TGTGCCAGTGAACGGACAGGGAGTCAGCCCCAGCATTTT.

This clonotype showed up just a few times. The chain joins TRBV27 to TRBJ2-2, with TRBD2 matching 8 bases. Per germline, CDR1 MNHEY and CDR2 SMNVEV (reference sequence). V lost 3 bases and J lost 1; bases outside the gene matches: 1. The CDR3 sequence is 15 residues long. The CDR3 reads CASSFRGGNTGELFF. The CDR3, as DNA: TGTGCCAGCAGTTTCCGGGGGGGGAACACCGGGGAGCTGTTTTTT.

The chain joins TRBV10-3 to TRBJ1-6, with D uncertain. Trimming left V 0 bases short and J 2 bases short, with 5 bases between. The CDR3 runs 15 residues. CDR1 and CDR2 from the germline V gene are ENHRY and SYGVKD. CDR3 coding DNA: TGTGCCATCAGTGAGTCCGGGACCTATAATTCACCCCTCCACTTT. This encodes CAISESGTYNSPLHF.

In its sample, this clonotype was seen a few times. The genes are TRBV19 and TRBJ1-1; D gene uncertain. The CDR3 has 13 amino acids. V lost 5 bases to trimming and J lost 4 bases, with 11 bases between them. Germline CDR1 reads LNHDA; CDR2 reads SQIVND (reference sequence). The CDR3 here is CASSSSWSTEAFF. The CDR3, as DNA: TGTGCCAGTAGTTCGTCGTGGAGCACTGAAGCTTTCTTT. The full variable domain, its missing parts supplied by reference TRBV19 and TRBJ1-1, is DGGITQSPKYLFRKEGQNVTLSCEQNLNHDAMYWYRQDPGQGLRLIYYSQIVNDFQKGDIAEGYSVSREKKESFPLTVTSAQKNPTAFYLCASSSSWSTEAFFGQGTRLTVV.

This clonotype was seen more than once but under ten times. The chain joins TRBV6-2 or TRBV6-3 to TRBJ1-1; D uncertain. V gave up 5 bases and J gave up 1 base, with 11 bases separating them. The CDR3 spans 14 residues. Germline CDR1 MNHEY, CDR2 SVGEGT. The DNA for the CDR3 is TGTGCCAGCAGTCCCGCCGGTTGGAACACTGAAGCTTTCTTT. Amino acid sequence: CASSPAGWNTEAFF.

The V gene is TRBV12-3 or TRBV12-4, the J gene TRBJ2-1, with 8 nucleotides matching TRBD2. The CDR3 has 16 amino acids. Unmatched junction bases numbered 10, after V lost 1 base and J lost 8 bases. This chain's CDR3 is CASSLGLGGALDEQFF. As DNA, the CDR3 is TGTGCCAGCAGTTTAGGCCTCGGGGGGGCCTTGGATGAGCAGTTCTTC.

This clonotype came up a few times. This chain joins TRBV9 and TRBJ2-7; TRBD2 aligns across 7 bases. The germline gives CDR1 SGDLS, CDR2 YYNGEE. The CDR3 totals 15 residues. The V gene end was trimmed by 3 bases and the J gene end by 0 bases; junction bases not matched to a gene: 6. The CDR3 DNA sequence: TGTGCCAGCAGCGCAACGGGGGGAAACTCCTACGAGCAGTACTTC. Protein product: CASSATGGNSYEQYF.

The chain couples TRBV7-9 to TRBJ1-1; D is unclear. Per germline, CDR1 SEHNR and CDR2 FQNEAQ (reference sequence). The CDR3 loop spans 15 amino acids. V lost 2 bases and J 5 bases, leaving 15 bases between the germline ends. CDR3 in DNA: TGTGCCAGCAGCTTAAATCGGGGAAGGCGTACTGAAGCTTTCTTT. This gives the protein CASSLNRGRRTEAFF.

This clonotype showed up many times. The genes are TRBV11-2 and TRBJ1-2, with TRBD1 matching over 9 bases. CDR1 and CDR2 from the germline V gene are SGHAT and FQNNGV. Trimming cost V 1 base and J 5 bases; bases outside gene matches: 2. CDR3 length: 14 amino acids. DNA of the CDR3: TGTGCCAGCAGCTTAGGGACAGGGGATTATGGCTACACCTTC. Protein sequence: CASSLGTGDYGYTF.

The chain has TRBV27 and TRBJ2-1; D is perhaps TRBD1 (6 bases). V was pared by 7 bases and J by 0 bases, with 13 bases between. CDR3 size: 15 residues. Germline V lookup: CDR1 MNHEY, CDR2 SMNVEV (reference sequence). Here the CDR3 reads CASTLGASSYNEQFF. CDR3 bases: TGTGCCAGCACCCTGGGGGCCAGCTCCTACAATGAGCAGTTCTTC.

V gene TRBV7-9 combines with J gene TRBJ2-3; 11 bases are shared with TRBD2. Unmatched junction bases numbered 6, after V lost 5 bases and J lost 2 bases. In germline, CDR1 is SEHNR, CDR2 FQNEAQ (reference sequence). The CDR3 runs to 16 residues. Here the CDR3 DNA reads TGTGCCAGCAGCGCCGCTAGCGGGGGGCTCACAGATACGCAGTATTTT. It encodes CASSAASGGLTDTQYF.

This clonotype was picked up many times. The CDR3 region has the DNA TGTGCCAGCAGAGAGGACAGGGGGAGAGGGAATGAGCAGTTCTTC. As protein: CASREDRGRGNEQFF. The V call is TRBV12-3 or TRBV12-4, the J call TRBJ2-1; TRBD1 matches at 10 bases. V was clipped by 6 bases and J by 7 bases; unmatched bases: 9. The CDR3 contains 15 residues.

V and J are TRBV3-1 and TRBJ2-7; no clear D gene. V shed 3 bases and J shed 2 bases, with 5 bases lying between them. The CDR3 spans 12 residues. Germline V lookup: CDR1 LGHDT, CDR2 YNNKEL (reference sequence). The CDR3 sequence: CASSQTAYEQYF. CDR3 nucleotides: TGTGCCAGCAGCCAGACGGCCTACGAGCAGTACTTC.